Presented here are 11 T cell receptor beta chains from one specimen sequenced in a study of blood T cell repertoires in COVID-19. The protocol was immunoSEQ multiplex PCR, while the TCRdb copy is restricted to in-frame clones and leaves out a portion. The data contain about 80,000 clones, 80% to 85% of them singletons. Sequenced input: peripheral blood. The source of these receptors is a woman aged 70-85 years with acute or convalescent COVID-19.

The CDR3 nucleotides are TGCGCCAGCAGCTTGGTCAGGGGGCTTTCACCCCTCCACTTT. Translation gives CASSLVRGLSPLHF. This rearrangement joins TRBV5-1 to TRBJ1-6, with 8 bases identical to TRBD1. Germline CDR1 and CDR2: SGHRS and YFSETQ. Losses at the gene ends were 0 bases for V and 9 bases for J; bases not matched to a gene: 2. The CDR3 sequence is 14 residues long.

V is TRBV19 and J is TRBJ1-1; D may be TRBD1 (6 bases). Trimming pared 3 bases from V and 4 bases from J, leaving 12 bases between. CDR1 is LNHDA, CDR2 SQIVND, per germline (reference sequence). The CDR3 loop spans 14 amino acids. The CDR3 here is CASSMGRGITEAFF. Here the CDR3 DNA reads TGTGCCAGTAGTATGGGCAGGGGAATCACTGAAGCTTTCTTT.

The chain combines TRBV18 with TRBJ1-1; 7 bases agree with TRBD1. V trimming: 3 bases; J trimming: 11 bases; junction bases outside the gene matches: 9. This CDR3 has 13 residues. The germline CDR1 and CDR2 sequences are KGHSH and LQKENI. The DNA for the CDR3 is TGTGCCAGCTCACCTACAGGGGACTCCGGGGCTTTCTTT. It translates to CASSPTGDSGAFF. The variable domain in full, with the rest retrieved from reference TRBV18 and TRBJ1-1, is NAGVMQNPRHLVRRRGQEARLRCSPMKGHSHVYWYRQLPEEGLKFMVYLQKENIIDESGMPKERFSAEFPKEGPSILRIQQVVRGDSAAYFCASSPTGDSGAFFGQGTRLTVV.

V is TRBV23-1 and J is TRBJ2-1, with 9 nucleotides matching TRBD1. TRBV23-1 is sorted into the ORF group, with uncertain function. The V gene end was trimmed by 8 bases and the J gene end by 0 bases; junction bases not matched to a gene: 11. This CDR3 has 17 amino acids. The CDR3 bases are TGCGCCAGCCGGTACAGGGGGCTTTTTAGCTCCTACAATGAGCAGTTCTTC. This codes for CASRYRGLFSSYNEQFF.

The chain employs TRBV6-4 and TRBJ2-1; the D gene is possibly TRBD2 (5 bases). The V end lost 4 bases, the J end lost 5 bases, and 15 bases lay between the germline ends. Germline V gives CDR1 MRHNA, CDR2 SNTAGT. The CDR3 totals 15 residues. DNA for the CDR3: TGTGCCAGCAGTGCCTTCGGACTGGCCAACAATGAGCAGTTCTTC. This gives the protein CASSAFGLANNEQFF.

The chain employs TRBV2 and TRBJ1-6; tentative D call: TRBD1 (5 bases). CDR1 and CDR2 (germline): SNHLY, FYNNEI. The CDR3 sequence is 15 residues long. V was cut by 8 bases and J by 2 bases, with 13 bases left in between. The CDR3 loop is CASGKGQAYNSPLHF. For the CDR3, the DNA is TGTGCCAGCGGGAAGGGGCAGGCCTATAATTCACCCCTCCACTTT. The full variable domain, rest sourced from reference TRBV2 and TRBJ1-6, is EPEVTQTPSHQVTQMGQEVILRCVPISNHLYFYWYRQILGQKVEFLVSFYNNEISEKSEIFDDQFSVERPDGSNFTLKIRSTKLEDSAMYFCASGKGQAYNSPLHFGNGTRLTVT.

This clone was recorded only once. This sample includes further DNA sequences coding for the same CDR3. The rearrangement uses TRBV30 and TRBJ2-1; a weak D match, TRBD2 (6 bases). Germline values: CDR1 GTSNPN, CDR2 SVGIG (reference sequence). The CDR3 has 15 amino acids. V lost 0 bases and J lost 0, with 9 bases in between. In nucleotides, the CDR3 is TGTGCCTGGAGTGTACGGGGGAGCTCCTACAATGAGCAGTTCTTC. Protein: CAWSVRGSSYNEQFF.

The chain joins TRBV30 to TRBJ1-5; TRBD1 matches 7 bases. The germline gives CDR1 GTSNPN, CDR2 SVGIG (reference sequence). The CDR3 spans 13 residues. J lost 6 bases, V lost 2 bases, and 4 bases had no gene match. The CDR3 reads CAWSTQGGQPQHF. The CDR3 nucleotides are TGTGCCTGGAGTACGCAGGGGGGTCAGCCCCAGCATTTT.

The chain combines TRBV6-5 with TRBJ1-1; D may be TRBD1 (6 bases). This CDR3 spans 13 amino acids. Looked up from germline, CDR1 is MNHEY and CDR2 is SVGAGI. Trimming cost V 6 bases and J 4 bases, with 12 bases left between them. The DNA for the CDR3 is TGTGCCAGCAGCGGGGGGCAGAGCACTGAAGCTTTCTTT. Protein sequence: CASSGGQSTEAFF.

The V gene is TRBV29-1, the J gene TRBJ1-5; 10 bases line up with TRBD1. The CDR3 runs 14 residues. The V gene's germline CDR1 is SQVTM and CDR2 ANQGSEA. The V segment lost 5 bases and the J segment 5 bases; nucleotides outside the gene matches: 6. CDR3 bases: TGCAGCGTTAGGTTCGGGACAGGGGATCAGCCCCAGCATTTT. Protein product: CSVRFGTGDQPQHF.

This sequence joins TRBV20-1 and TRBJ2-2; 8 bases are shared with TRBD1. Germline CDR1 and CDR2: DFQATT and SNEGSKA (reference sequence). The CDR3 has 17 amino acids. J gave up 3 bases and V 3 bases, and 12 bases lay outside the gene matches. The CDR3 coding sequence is TGCAGTGCTAGTCCGGGACAGGATGCCGGTTACACCGGGGAGCTGTTTTTT. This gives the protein CSASPGQDAGYTGELFF.